In its sample, the clone carrying this T cell receptor beta chain was seen many times. What it binds is not known. The sample is drawn from a study of regulatory T cells in long-lasting Graves disease. Germline lookup yields CDR1 SEHNR and CDR2 FQNEAQ (reference sequence). CDR3 length equals 18 residues. The J segment lost 0 bases and the V segment lost 5 bases, leaving 12 bases of the junction unmatched. Regarding time point: newly diagnosed GD, antithyroid drugs for less than 3 months. RNA isolated from PBMCs was used to make the TCR library. Combining iRepertoire HTBI primers with Arm-PCR of CDR3 regions, the authors built TCR beta libraries. The authors' processing: The study identified about 60 TRBV and about 14 TRBJ segments across samples. In TCRdb, the multiplex PCR reads were re-called with MiXCR into one record per CDR3 protein. The V and J calls, along with clone size, are taken from TCRdb and not from the paper's own processing. The sample has about 380,000 distinct CDR3 sequences; about a sixth are singletons.

Overall study results and limits: Persistent disease favored TRBV28, TRBJ1-2 and TRBJ2-5.

This clonotype was obtained from a female donor with Graves disease. The chain recombines TRBV7-9 with TRBJ2-7; TRBD2 aligns across 11 bases. The sequencing here drew on peripheral blood mononuclear cells (PBMCs), taken at new diagnosis, from a patient treated with antithyroid drugs. This chain's CDR3 is CASSKKAPGTSGSYEQYF. Here the CDR3 DNA reads TGTGCCAGCAGCAAAAAGGCCCCCGGGACTAGCGGCTCCTACGAGCAGTACTTC.